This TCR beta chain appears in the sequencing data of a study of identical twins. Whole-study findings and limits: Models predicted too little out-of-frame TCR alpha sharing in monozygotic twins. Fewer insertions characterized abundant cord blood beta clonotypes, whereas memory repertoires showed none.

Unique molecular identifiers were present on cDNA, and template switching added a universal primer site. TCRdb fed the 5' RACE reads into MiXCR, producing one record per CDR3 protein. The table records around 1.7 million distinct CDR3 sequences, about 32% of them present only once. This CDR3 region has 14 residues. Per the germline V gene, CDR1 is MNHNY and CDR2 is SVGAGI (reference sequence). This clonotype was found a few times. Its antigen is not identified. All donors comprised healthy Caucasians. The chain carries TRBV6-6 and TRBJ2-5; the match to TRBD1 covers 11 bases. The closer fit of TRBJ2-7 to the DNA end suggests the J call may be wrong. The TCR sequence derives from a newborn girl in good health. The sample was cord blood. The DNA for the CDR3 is TGTGCCAGCAAGTCGGGACAGGGGGTCCACGAGCAGTACTTC. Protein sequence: CASKSGQGVHEQYF.